A selection of T cell receptor beta chains follows, all from one sample in a study of T cell repertoires in cytomegalovirus infection. Using its own MiXCR run on the reads, TCRdb lists one record per CDR3 protein. The sample holds 800,000 to 950,000 distinct CDR3 sequences, about 30% seen once. The antigens these receptors bind are not known. Here the sequenced sample was cultured CD8+ T cells from PBMCs, taken from culture after CMV antigen stimulation. These receptor sequences come from a human donor in good health (CMV status not recorded). Some clones in this sample may be carry-over from other donors' samples. The CDR3 runs from the conserved cysteine through the conserved F or W. D genes are given only for firm matches. Clone size appears in some rows only: once, few, many, or a class for an expanded clone.

v_gene	abundance	j_gene	len	d_gene	CDR3aa	CDR3nt
TRBV24-1	-	TRBJ1-5	16	-	CATSDFRGIDNQPQHF	TGTGCCACCAGTGATTTTCGGGGGATCGACAATCAGCCCCAGCATTTT
TRBV6-5	-	TRBJ2-1	18	TRBD1	CASSYQQGSLSSYNEQFF	TGTGCCAGCAGTTATCAACAGGGGAGCTTAAGCTCCTACAATGAGCAGTTCTTC
TRBV29-1	-	TRBJ2-2	16	-	CSALLGGAMNTGELFF	TGCAGCGCTTTACTGGGCGGAGCAATGAACACCGGGGAGCTGTTTTTT
TRBV6-5	many	TRBJ1-1	15	-	CASSYSWGTHTEAFF	TGTGCCAGCAGTTACTCGTGGGGGACCCACACTGAAGCTTTCTTT
TRBV10-3	-	TRBJ1-2	17	-	CAISPGVGPSKLYGYTF	TGTGCCATCAGCCCAGGGGTGGGACCGTCGAAACTCTATGGCTACACCTTC
TRBV19	few	TRBJ1-5	15	-	CASSVTGNPNQPQHF	TGTGCCAGTAGTGTCACAGGTAATCCCAATCAGCCCCAGCATTTT
TRBV4-1	-	TRBJ1-1	14	TRBD1	CASRSGGFDTEAFF	TGCGCCAGCAGATCAGGGGGCTTTGACACTGAAGCTTTCTTT
TRBV5-4	-	TRBJ2-5	16	-	CASTLDPGTAQETQYF	TGTGCCAGCACCCTCGACCCGGGGACCGCCCAAGAGACCCAGTACTTC
TRBV19	-	TRBJ2-1	13	-	CASSFRDYNEQFF	TGTGCCAGTAGTTTCCGGGACTACAATGAGCAGTTCTTC
TRBV2	-	TRBJ2-7	15	-	CASSEGGGGTYEQYF	TGTGCCAGCAGTGAAGGGGGGGGCGGAACCTACGAGCAGTACTTC
TRBV15	-	TRBJ1-2	15	TRBD1	CATSRVQGDVYGYTF	TGTGCCACCAGCAGAGTGCAGGGGGATGTCTATGGCTACACCTTC
TRBV12-3/TRBV12-4	-	TRBJ1-2	11	-	CASTSPYGYTF	TGTGCCAGCACCAGCCCCTATGGCTACACCTTC
TRBV19	-	TRBJ2-1	16	-	CASSMSADRWGYEQFF	TGTGCCAGTAGTATGTCGGCCGACAGGTGGGGATATGAGCAGTTCTTC
TRBV5-1	few	TRBJ1-1	16	-	CASSLALVGTNTEAFF	TGCGCCAGCAGCTTGGCCTTGGTAGGAACGAACACTGAAGCTTTCTTT
TRBV12-5	-	TRBJ1-1	12	-	CASGFLGLEAFF	TGTGCTAGTGGTTTTCTGGGCCTAGAAGCTTTCTTT
TRBV24-1	-	TRBJ2-1	15	-	CATSDWDGTYNEQFF	TGTGCCACCAGTGACTGGGACGGTACCTACAATGAGCAGTTCTTC
TRBV4-3	few	TRBJ2-2	15	-	CASSQDWTGPGELFF	TGCGCCAGCAGCCAAGATTGGACGGGGCCCGGGGAGCTGTTTTTT
TRBV12-3/TRBV12-4	few	TRBJ2-5	13	-	CASSPQVGETQYF	TGTGCCAGCAGTCCTCAGGTGGGAGAGACCCAGTACTTC
TRBV4-1	-	TRBJ2-2	16	TRBD1	CASSQDRGQGSGELFF	TGCGCCAGCAGCCAAGATCGGGGACAGGGTTCCGGGGAGCTGTTTTTT
TRBV7-8	many	TRBJ1-2	13	-	CASSRDTLSGYTF	TGTGCCAGCAGCAGGGACACCTTAAGTGGCTACACCTTC
TRBV12-3/TRBV12-4	once	TRBJ1-2	14	-	CASSFGQSNYGYTF	TGTGCCAGCAGTTTTGGTCAGAGCAACTATGGCTACACCTTC
TRBV12-3/TRBV12-4	-	TRBJ2-1	13	TRBD2	CASRGLAGNEQFF	TGTGCCAGCAGGGGACTAGCGGGGAATGAGCAGTTCTTC
TRBV7-2	-	TRBJ2-2	13	-	CASSLQVDGELFF	TGTGCCAGCAGCCTACAGGTGGACGGGGAGCTGTTTTTT
TRBV29-1	many	TRBJ2-1	14	-	CSVPRGSSYNEQFF	TGCAGCGTACCTCGGGGTAGCTCCTACAATGAGCAGTTCTTC
TRBV28	-	TRBJ2-2	15	-	CASSFSQGYTGELFF	TGTGCCAGCAGTTTCTCCCAGGGTTACACCGGGGAGCTGTTTTTT
TRBV7-9	many	TRBJ1-3	17	-	CASSTYDTKSSGNTIYF	TGTGCCAGCAGCACCTACGACACCAAGAGCTCTGGAAACACCATATATTTT
TRBV19	-	TRBJ2-1	15	-	CASSITDTSYNEQFF	TGTGCCAGTAGTATTACCGATACCTCCTACAATGAGCAGTTCTTC
TRBV7-6	few	TRBJ2-2	17	TRBD1	CASSQPGTGSNTGELFF	TGTGCCAGCAGCCAACCTGGGACAGGATCTAACACCGGGGAGCTGTTTTTT
TRBV12-3/TRBV12-4	few	TRBJ1-6	17	TRBD1	CASSHPRLQGANSPLHF	TGTGCCAGCAGTCACCCTAGACTACAGGGGGCTAATTCACCCCTCCACTTT
TRBV5-5	-	TRBJ1-5	14	-	CASSLDSSYVPQHF	TGTGCCAGCAGCTTGGACAGCTCTTATGTGCCCCAGCATTTT
TRBV6-8	-	TRBJ1-4	19	TRBD1	CASSLTPGQGKMADEKLFF	TGTGCCAGCAGTCTAACGCCGGGACAGGGGAAAATGGCCGATGAAAAACTGTTTTTT
TRBV4-1	-	TRBJ1-4	14	-	CASSQTKGGEKLFF	TGCGCCAGCAGCCAAACCAAGGGAGGTGAAAAACTGTTTTTT
TRBV9	-	TRBJ2-3	15	-	CASSQAGRHTDTQYF	TGTGCCAGCAGCCAGGCGGGGCGGCACACAGATACGCAGTATTTT
TRBV5-5	few	TRBJ1-1	15	-	CASSPEGTRNTEAFF	TGTGCCAGCAGCCCGGAGGGGACACGGAACACTGAAGCTTTCTTT
TRBV11-2	-	TRBJ1-1	18	TRBD1	CASSLGPIRGRPDTEAFF	TGTGCCAGCAGCTTAGGTCCAATAAGGGGGCGCCCGGACACTGAAGCTTTCTTT
TRBV9	few	TRBJ2-7	16	-	CASSVGPGDEPYEQYF	TGTGCCAGCAGCGTAGGGCCTGGGGATGAACCCTACGAGCAGTACTTC
TRBV7-2	many	TRBJ2-1	18	-	CASSSPSRVLAEYNEQFF	TGTGCCAGCAGCTCACCCTCCAGGGTACTAGCCGAATACAATGAGCAGTTCTTC
TRBV27	-	TRBJ1-5	15	TRBD1	CASSPQQGASQPQHF	TGTGCCAGCAGTCCTCAGCAGGGGGCAAGTCAGCCCCAGCATTTT
TRBV7-6	-	TRBJ2-1	12	-	CASSSNCNEQFF	TGTGCCAGCAGCTCTAACTGCAATGAGCAGTTCTTC
TRBV6-2/TRBV6-3	few	TRBJ1-1	13	-	CASSGQSNTEAFF	TGTGCCAGCAGTGGACAGTCGAACACTGAAGCTTTCTTT
TRBV27	few	TRBJ1-6	15	-	CASSSRETYNSPLHF	TGTGCCAGCAGTTCAAGGGAGACCTATAATTCACCCCTCCACTTT
TRBV6-5	-	TRBJ1-1	14	-	CASSYEEGNTEAFF	TGTGCCAGCAGTTACGAAGAGGGGAACACTGAAGCTTTCTTT
TRBV20-1	-	TRBJ1-2	12	-	CSARDQVYGYTF	TGCAGTGCTAGAGATCAGGTTTATGGCTACACCTTC
TRBV4-2	few	TRBJ1-5	17	TRBD1	CASSRDTVGQGNQPQHF	TGTGCCAGCAGCCGAGATACAGTGGGACAGGGCAATCAGCCCCAGCATTTT
TRBV12-3/TRBV12-4	-	TRBJ1-5	14	TRBD1	CASSADRGIQPQHF	TGTGCCAGCAGTGCGGACAGGGGGATCCAGCCCCAGCATTTT
TRBV7-2	many	TRBJ2-1	15	TRBD2	CASSPEGLASHEQFF	TGTGCCAGCAGCCCAGAGGGACTAGCGTCACATGAGCAGTTCTTC
TRBV6-1	-	TRBJ2-7	17	-	CASSYRPGQGPSYEQYF	TGTGCCAGCAGTTACCGCCCGGGGCAGGGTCCGAGCTACGAGCAGTACTTC
TRBV6-2/TRBV6-3	many	TRBJ1-5	15	-	CASSLPSGLDQPQHF	TGTGCCAGCAGCCTACCGTCCGGGTTGGATCAGCCCCAGCATTTT
TRBV19	-	TRBJ2-1	14	-	CASSVGADYNEQFF	TGTGCCAGTAGTGTGGGGGCAGACTACAATGAGCAGTTCTTC
TRBV28	-	TRBJ1-4	14	TRBD1	CASNLDRANEKQFF	TGTGCCAGCAACCTGGACAGGGCAAATGAAAAACAGTTTTTT